A selection of T cell receptor beta chains follows, all from one sample in a study of T cells after yellow fever vaccination. TCRdb itself ran the 5' RACE reads through MiXCR, one entry per CDR3 protein. The table lists some 160,000 distinct CDR3 sequences, over 7% of them singletons. The material sequenced was CD8+ T cells sorted from PBMCs, taken 45 days after the yellow fever booster vaccination. The source is a man younger than 35 who received the YFV17D yellow fever vaccine. Both conserved end residues are part of each CDR3. D genes are given only for firm matches. Part of the rows lack a size; the others show once, few, many or a class for expanded clones.

size | J | D | V | CDR3 | DNA
many | TRBJ2-1 | - | TRBV7-8 | CASSLGTYNEQFF | TGTGCCAGCAGCTTGGGAACCTACAATGAGCAGTTCTTC
- | TRBJ2-1 | TRBD2 | TRBV6-1 | CASSAAGAIWNEQFF | TGTGCCAGCAGTGCAGCGGGGGCCATTTGGAATGAGCAGTTCTTC
few | TRBJ2-5 | - | TRBV7-9 | CASSSYADRQETQYF | TGTGCCAGCAGCTCATACGCCGACAGGCAAGAGACCCAGTACTTC
few | TRBJ2-1 | TRBD1 | TRBV5-4 | CASSLPGQGYNEQFF | TGTGCCAGCAGCTTACCCGGACAGGGTTACAATGAGCAGTTCTTC
few | TRBJ1-1 | - | TRBV7-2 | CASSLSYTEAFF | TGTGCCAGCAGCTTATCATACACTGAAGCTTTCTTT
once | TRBJ2-4 | TRBD2 | TRBV6-5 | CASSWGGGSAKDIQYF | TGTGCCAGCAGCTGGGGGGGTGGCAGTGCCAAAGACATTCAGTACTTC
many | TRBJ2-2 | - | TRBV7-3 | CASSLTGTGELFF | TGTGCCAGCAGTCTCACAGGGACCGGGGAGCTGTTTTTT
- | TRBJ2-3 | - | TRBV7-3 | CASSLMGFLRDTQYF | TGTGCCAGCAGCCTTATGGGCTTCCTCCGAGATACGCAGTATTTT
many | TRBJ2-2 | TRBD1 | TRBV7-6 | CASSLNPDGGTGNTGELFF | TGTGCCAGCAGCTTAAACCCCGATGGCGGGACAGGGAACACCGGGGAGCTGTTTTTT
few | TRBJ2-1 | - | TRBV4-3 | CASSQDPSDVEQFF | TGCGCCAGCAGCCAAGATCCGTCGGACGTTGAGCAGTTCTTC
few | TRBJ1-1 | TRBD1 | TRBV4-1 | CASSQQPGGRPEAFF | TGCGCCAGCAGCCAACAGCCAGGGGGCCGTCCTGAAGCTTTCTTT
- | TRBJ1-1 | - | TRBV9 | CASSAGGRTEAFF | TGTGCCAGCAGCGCTGGAGGTCGTACTGAAGCTTTCTTT
- | TRBJ1-5 | - | TRBV20-1 | CSARDSGSNQPQHF | TGCAGTGCTAGGGACAGTGGGAGCAATCAGCCCCAGCATTTT
- | TRBJ2-4 | TRBD1 | TRBV27 | CASSFRTGVDGNIQYF | TGTGCCAGCAGTTTCCGGACAGGGGTGGACGGAAACATTCAGTACTTC
few | TRBJ2-1 | - | TRBV6-5 | CASSSSGTTYNEQFF | TGTGCCAGCAGTTCATCCGGGACAACCTACAATGAGCAGTTCTTC
few | TRBJ2-1 | - | TRBV7-9 | CASSFASYEQFF | TGTGCCAGCAGCTTTGCTAGCTATGAGCAGTTCTTC
few | TRBJ2-1 | - | TRBV20-1 | CSVVAVEGLAYNEQFF | TGCAGTGTTGTAGCAGTAGAGGGATTAGCCTACAATGAGCAGTTCTTC
- | TRBJ1-4 | - | TRBV6-6 | CASFRWEGEKLFF | TGTGCCAGCTTTAGGTGGGAAGGTGAAAAACTGTTTTTT
few | TRBJ2-2 | - | TRBV6-2/TRBV6-3 | CASSYPETSINPGELFF | TGTGCCAGCAGTTACCCCGAGACTAGTATAAATCCCGGGGAGCTGTTTTTT
few | TRBJ1-2 | - | TRBV5-4 | CASSPTDNYGYTF | TGTGCCAGCAGCCCCACGGATAACTATGGCTACACCTTC
few | TRBJ2-7 | - | TRBV20-1 | CSARTGTSYEQYF | TGCAGTGCTAGGACCGGGACAAGCTACGAGCAGTACTTC
many | TRBJ2-3 | TRBD2 | TRBV20-1 | CSAEGGGPDTQYF | TGCAGTGCTGAGGGCGGGGGGCCAGATACGCAGTATTTT
few | TRBJ2-7 | - | TRBV20-1 | CSALQGGSSYEQYF | TGCAGTGCTCTTCAAGGGGGGAGCTCCTACGAGCAGTACTTC
many | TRBJ1-2 | TRBD1 | TRBV4-2 | CASSLGQGGYTF | TGTGCCAGCAGCCTGGGACAGGGGGGCTACACCTTC
many | TRBJ2-6 | - | TRBV6-2/TRBV6-3 | CASRTDSPVSGANVLTF | TGTGCCAGCAGAACCGACAGCCCCGTCTCTGGGGCCAACGTCCTGACTTTC
few | TRBJ2-7 | - | TRBV27 | CASGRDEQYF | TGTGCCAGCGGCCGGGACGAGCAGTACTTC
many | TRBJ2-5 | TRBD2 | TRBV4-1 | CASSQAGGSQETQYF | TGCGCCAGCAGCCAAGCGGGGGGTTCCCAAGAGACCCAGTACTTC
few | TRBJ2-3 | - | TRBV5-6 | CASSLTQFTDTQYF | TGTGCCAGCAGCTTGACACAGTTCACAGATACGCAGTATTTT
- | TRBJ1-1 | TRBD1 | TRBV9 | CASSVGDRGTEAFF | TGTGCCAGCAGCGTCGGGGACAGAGGCACTGAAGCTTTCTTT
- | TRBJ2-5 | - | TRBV7-9 | CASSLGQGDRETQYF | TGTGCCAGCAGCTTAGGCCAGGGCGACCGAGAGACCCAGTACTTC
- | TRBJ2-5 | - | TRBV20-1 | CSAHLQEVQETQYF | TGCAGTGCTCACTTACAGGAGGTCCAAGAGACCCAGTACTTC
- | TRBJ2-6 | - | TRBV7-9 | CASRDGANVLTF | TGTGCCAGCAGGGACGGGGCCAACGTCCTGACTTTC
- | TRBJ2-3 | TRBD1 | TRBV7-2 | CASSLINRGGTDTQYF | TGTGCCAGCAGCTTAATCAACAGGGGAGGCACAGATACGCAGTATTTT
- | TRBJ2-1 | - | TRBV5-5 | CASRLGGHEQFF | TGTGCCAGCAGATTAGGGGGGCATGAGCAGTTCTTC
many | TRBJ2-1 | TRBD2 | TRBV7-9 | CASSATSGFYNEQFF | TGTGCCAGCAGCGCGACTAGCGGATTCTACAATGAGCAGTTCTTC
- | TRBJ2-2 | TRBD2 | TRBV7-9 | CASSLDPWSSGSGELFF | TGTGCCAGCAGCTTAGACCCTTGGAGTAGCGGGTCCGGGGAGCTGTTTTTT
many | TRBJ2-1 | TRBD2 | TRBV10-3 | CAIMASGGTSYNEQFF | TGTGCCATCATGGCTAGCGGGGGGACCTCCTACAATGAGCAGTTCTTC
- | TRBJ2-6 | - | TRBV7-6 | CASSGSLLPTSGANVLTF | TGTGCCAGCAGCGGGTCCCTTCTCCCTACCTCTGGGGCCAACGTCCTGACTTTC
- | TRBJ2-3 | - | TRBV7-2 | CASRGYRGAGTTDTQYF | TGTGCCAGCCGCGGATATCGCGGGGCGGGGACCACAGATACGCAGTATTTT
- | TRBJ2-1 | - | TRBV6-5 | CASSYPRGRDNEQFF | TGTGCCAGCAGTTACCCACGAGGCCGCGACAATGAGCAGTTCTTC